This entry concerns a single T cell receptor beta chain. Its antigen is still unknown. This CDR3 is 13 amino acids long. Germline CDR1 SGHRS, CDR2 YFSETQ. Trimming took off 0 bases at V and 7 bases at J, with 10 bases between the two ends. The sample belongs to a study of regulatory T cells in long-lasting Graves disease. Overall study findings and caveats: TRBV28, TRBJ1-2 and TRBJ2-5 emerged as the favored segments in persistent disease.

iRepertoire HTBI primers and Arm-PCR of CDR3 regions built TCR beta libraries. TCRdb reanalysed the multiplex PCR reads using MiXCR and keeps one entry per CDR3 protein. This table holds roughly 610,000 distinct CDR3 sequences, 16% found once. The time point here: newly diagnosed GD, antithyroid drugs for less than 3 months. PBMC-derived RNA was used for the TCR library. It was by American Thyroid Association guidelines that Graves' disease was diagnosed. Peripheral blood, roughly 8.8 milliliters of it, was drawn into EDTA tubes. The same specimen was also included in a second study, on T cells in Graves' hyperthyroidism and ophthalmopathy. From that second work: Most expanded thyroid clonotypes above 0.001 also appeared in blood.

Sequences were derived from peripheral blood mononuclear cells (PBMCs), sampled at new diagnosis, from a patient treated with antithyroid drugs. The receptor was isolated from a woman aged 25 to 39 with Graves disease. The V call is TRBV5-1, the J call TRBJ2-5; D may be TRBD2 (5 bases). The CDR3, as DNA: TGCGCCAGCAGCTTGGCCGGGGAAGCGACCCAGTACTTC. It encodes CASSLAGEATQYF.